This is a list of T cell receptor beta chains from one sample in a study of blood T cells in healthy people across ages. TCRdb re-called the 5' RACE reads with MiXCR, one entry per CDR3 protein. The sample lists 1.5 million to 2 million distinct CDR3 sequences, approximately 50% seen once, with roughly 2% in the top ten. The sample consisted of blood. The receptors derive from a woman in her thirties or forties in good health. Both conserved end residues are part of each CDR3. A D gene is named only where the DNA matches it firmly. Where a row states a size, it is once, few, many or the class of an expanded clone; other rows omit it.

>.|.|TRBJ2-7|14|TRBV11-2
CASSARGGRDEQYF
TGTGCCAGCAGCGCCAGGGGGGGCCGCGATGAGCAGTACTTC
>many|.|TRBJ1-2|13|TRBV12-3/TRBV12-4
CASSLDGVYGYTF
TGTGCCAGCAGCCTAGACGGTGTCTATGGCTACACCTTC
>few|TRBD2|TRBJ2-7|14|TRBV12-3/TRBV12-4
CASSLRGETYEQYF
TGTGCCAGCAGTCTCCGGGGGGAGACCTACGAGCAGTACTTC
>once|TRBD2|TRBJ2-3|16|TRBV9
CASSVSAGVPPDTQYF
TGTGCCAGCAGCGTAAGTGCGGGGGTCCCCCCAGATACGCAGTATTTT
>.|TRBD2|TRBJ2-5|16|TRBV4-3
CASSQGQRGVQETQYF
TGCGCCAGCAGCCAAGGCCAGCGGGGGGTACAAGAGACCCAGTACTTC
>.|TRBD2|TRBJ2-5|16|TRBV12-3/TRBV12-4
CASSLFLAGRQETQYF
TGTGCCAGCAGTTTATTTCTAGCGGGACGACAAGAGACCCAGTACTTC
>.|TRBD2|TRBJ2-7|17|TRBV7-2
CASSLGGGAPPNNEQYF
TGTGCCAGCAGCTTAGGCGGGGGGGCCCCGCCTAACAATGAGCAGTACTTC
>.|TRBD1|TRBJ1-1|15|TRBV4-1
CASSQLQGFSTEAFF
TGCGCCAGCAGCCAATTACAGGGGTTCTCCACTGAAGCTTTCTTT
>.|.|TRBJ2-5|13|TRBV3-1
CASSQVSGETQYF
TGTGCCAGCAGCCAAGTGAGCGGGGAGACCCAGTACTTC
>.|.|TRBJ1-5|14|TRBV20-1
CSASGADSNQPQHF
TGCAGTGCTAGCGGGGCGGATAGCAATCAGCCCCAGCATTTT
>.|TRBD1|TRBJ1-1|17|TRBV20-1
CSASPLGTGESNTEAFF
TGCAGTGCTAGCCCTCTCGGGACAGGGGAATCGAACACTGAAGCTTTCTTT
>.|.|TRBJ2-5|13|TRBV5-1
CASSADRRGTQYF
TGCGCCAGCAGCGCCGACAGGAGGGGGACCCAGTACTTC
>.|TRBD1|TRBJ2-5|14|TRBV20-1
CSAVPGTGEETQYF
TGCAGTGCTGTCCCCGGGACAGGGGAAGAGACCCAGTACTTC
>.|.|TRBJ1-1|11|TRBV3-1
CASSRGWEAFF
TGTGCCAGCAGCCGAGGATGGGAAGCTTTCTTT
>few|.|TRBJ1-2|14|TRBV28
CASSLSQANYGYTF
TGTGCCAGCAGTTTATCGCAAGCTAACTATGGCTACACCTTC
>few|.|TRBJ2-7|14|TRBV29-1
CSLPLGGSYNEQYF
TGCAGCTTACCCTTAGGGGGGTCCTACAATGAGCAGTACTTC
>.|.|TRBJ1-3|13|TRBV12-3/TRBV12-4
CASSLVGGNTIYF
TGTGCCAGCAGTTTAGTGGGGGGAAACACCATATATTTT
>.|.|TRBJ2-1|15|TRBV12-3/TRBV12-4
CASSSEGFWDNEQFF
TGTGCCAGCAGTTCGGAGGGGTTTTGGGACAATGAGCAGTTCTTC